The 5 T cell receptor beta chains presented below share a single source sample, sequenced in a study of T cells in Graves' hyperthyroidism and ophthalmopathy. Amplified regions were TCR beta CDR3 sequences from RNA transcripts. A set of HTBI primers served as the primers for a first-round RT-PCR of the TCR CDR3. One entry per CDR3 protein, called by TCRdb with MiXCR from the multiplex PCR reads. The table lists some 380,000 distinct CDR3 sequences, roughly 13% of them singletons. Sequencing used blood. The receptors stem from a man between 25 and 39 years old with Graves' hyperthyroidism that later progressed to Graves' ophthalmopathy.

The chain is built from TRBV20-1 and TRBJ2-1, with D perhaps given as TRBD1 or TRBD2 (6 bases each). V was pared by 6 bases and J by 5 bases, with 23 bases between. This CDR3 has 16 residues. Germline V gene data show CDR1 as DFQATT and CDR2 as SNEGSKA (reference sequence). The CDR3 protein is CSAPTLGRGRNNEQFF. In DNA form, the CDR3 reads TGCAGTGCCCCGACCCTGGGACGGGGGCGTAACAATGAGCAGTTCTTC.

To note about this clonotype: One end of the junction does not line up with germline, which may come from a read error. This chain connects TRBV28 to TRBJ2-7, with TRBD1 matching 10 bases. This CDR3 contains 15 residues. CDR1 MDHEN and CDR2 SYDVKM come from the germline V gene. CDR3 in amino acids: CTSGYRDRGAYEQYF. The DNA for the CDR3 is TGTACCAGCGGATACCGGGACAGGGGAGCCTACGAGCAGTACTTC.

This CDR3 reads CASGGGPQFF. Written as DNA, the CDR3 is TGTGCCAGCGGTGGCGGTCCGCAGTTCTTC. V is TRBV3-1 and J is TRBJ2-1; D not certain. Trimming took 8 bases from V and 12 from J, leaving 11 bases between them. Germline V lookup: CDR1 LGHDT, CDR2 YNNKEL (reference sequence). CDR3 length equals 10 residues.

This clonotype was found a few times. The chain carries TRBV6-5 and TRBJ1-2; D unclear. V shed 2 bases and J shed 5 bases, with 9 bases lying between them. The CDR3 length is 13 residues. Germline assignment: CDR1 MNHEY and CDR2 SVGAGI. The CDR3, as DNA: TGTGCCAGCAGTTACATGGATTCATATGGCTACACCTTC. Its translation: CASSYMDSYGYTF.

This clonotype was recorded many times. This sequence joins TRBV6-1 and TRBJ1-5, with 8 bases that match TRBD1. Germline V gives CDR1 MNHNS, CDR2 SASEGT. The V gene end was trimmed by 1 base and the J gene end by 1 base; junction bases not matched to a gene: 3. This CDR3 has 16 amino acids. This CDR3 reads CASSEGTGKSNQPQHF. The CDR3 DNA reads TGTGCCAGCAGTGAAGGGACAGGGAAAAGCAATCAGCCCCAGCATTTT.